The 9 T cell receptor beta chains below all came from one sample that was sequenced in a study of a mutant IDH1 vaccine in newly diagnosed glioma. Sequenced by immunoSEQ multiplex PCR; TCRdb stores in-frame clones only, minus some. Of about 64,000 clones in the sample, roughly 80% are singletons; the top ten hold about 8.2%. Regarding time point: week 11, during vaccination. The study gave 300 ug of mutant IDH1 20-mer peptide per vaccine dose, with topical imiquimod. Their antigens are not known. The specimen was PBMCs, collected from a glioma patient whose treatment included an IDH1 peptide vaccine. All receptors come from a woman aged 50 to 65 with glioma.

The V gene is TRBV6-1, the J gene TRBJ1-6; no clear D. Germline CDR1 MNHNS, CDR2 SASEGT. The ends were cut back, 8 bases at V and 11 bases at J, with 22 bases in the middle. The CDR3 is 15 amino acids. The CDR3 DNA reads TGTGCCAGCTCCCCCGCGAGGACCTTGAGTGCACCCCTCCACTTT. Translating gives CASSPARTLSAPLHF.

The V and J genes are TRBV4-3 and TRBJ2-1; D is perhaps TRBD1 (5 bases). V lost 0 bases and J 2 bases, leaving 11 bases between the germline ends. Germline V CDR1 and CDR2: LGHNA, YSLEER. This CDR3 comprises 16 residues. CDR3 bases: TGCGCCAGCAGCCAAGATCAGGGTGCGGCCTACAATGAGCAGTTCTTC. As protein: CASSQDQGAAYNEQFF.

This clone was detected only a few times. The genes are TRBV27 and TRBJ2-2, with D hard to call. This CDR3 comprises 14 residues. Germline lookup yields CDR1 MNHEY and CDR2 SMNVEV (reference sequence). Trimming stripped 0 bases from V and 1 base from J, with 3 bases between. As DNA, the CDR3 is TGTGCCAGCAGTTTATCTTGGAACACCGGGGAGCTGTTTTTT. This encodes CASSLSWNTGELFF.

The chain uses TRBV18 and TRBJ1-1, with D unresolved. Germline CDR1 and CDR2: KGHSH and LQKENI. Trimming removed 6 bases from V and 1 base from J, with 9 bases in between. CDR3 length: 13 amino acids. The CDR3, as DNA: TGTGCCAGCTCTTACGACGGGAACACTGAAGCTTTCTTT. Its protein product is CASSYDGNTEAFF.

The chain is built from TRBV30 and TRBJ2-5, with D perhaps being TRBD1 or TRBD2 (5 bases each). Germline assignment: CDR1 GTSNPN and CDR2 SVGIG (reference sequence). The CDR3 totals 12 residues. Trimming took 5 bases from V and 9 from J, leaving 16 bases between them. The CDR3 loop reads CAWVTGDGPQYF. CDR3 DNA sequence: TGTGCCTGGGTGACTGGGGACGGGCCCCAGTACTTC.

The gene calls are TRBV5-1 and TRBJ2-1; TRBD1 agrees at 8 bases. The CDR3 has 15 residues. The junction had 9 bases not matched to a gene; V was cut back by 1 base and J by 9 bases. Germline loops: CDR1 SGHRS, CDR2 YFSETQ. This CDR3 is CASSLIRGQASEQFF. The CDR3 bases are TGCGCCAGCAGCTTGATCAGGGGGCAAGCAAGTGAGCAGTTCTTC.

The CDR3, as DNA: TGTGCCAGCAGTTACCGGCACACTGAAGCTTTCTTT. Amino acids: CASSYRHTEAFF. The chain employs TRBV6-5 and TRBJ1-1, with D unresolved. Germline lookup yields CDR1 MNHEY and CDR2 SVGAGI. V was clipped by 2 bases and J by 3 bases, with 4 bases between them. CDR3 length: 12 residues.

V usage is TRBV7-9 and J usage is TRBJ1-5; weak D call: TRBD1 (6 bases). V was trimmed by 5 bases and J by 5 bases, leaving 13 bases between them. The CDR3 length is 14 residues. Germline V gene data show CDR1 as SEHNR and CDR2 as FQNEAQ (reference sequence). The CDR3 sequence is CASSRLGGDQPQHF. CDR3 bases: TGTGCCAGCAGCCGACTAGGGGGGGATCAGCCCCAGCATTTT.

The chain combines TRBV5-6 with TRBJ1-1; maybe TRBD1 (6 bases). Trimming stripped 5 bases from V and 7 bases from J, with 18 bases between. This CDR3 spans 14 amino acids. Germline V gives CDR1 SGHDT, CDR2 YYEEEE. The CDR3 here is CASRIGGARSEAFF. The CDR3 DNA reads as TGTGCCAGCAGAATTGGGGGGGCGCGAAGTGAAGCTTTCTTT. The whole variable domain, remainder taken from reference TRBV5-6 and TRBJ1-1, is DAGVTQSPTHLIKTRGQQVTLRCSPKSGHDTVSWYQQALGQGPQFIFQYYEEEERQRGNFPDRFSGHQFPNYSSELNVNALLLGDSALYLCASRIGGARSEAFFGQGTRLTVV.